This T cell receptor beta chain is from a study of response to subunit inactivated influenza vaccine. Only a few counts were recorded for this clonotype. One entry per CDR3 protein, called by TCRdb with MiXCR from the RT-PCR reads. The sample contains more than 450,000 distinct CDR3 sequences, roughly 10% of which appear only once. The same specimen was also included in a second study, on T cells expressing NK-cell markers. In that study: Generation of TCR beta cDNA was performed by 5'RACE template switching incorporating UMIs.

Source: PBMCs from blood, taken on the day of vaccination. The receptor's source is a man in his fifties or sixties who received an inactivated influenza vaccine.

The CDR3 protein is CASKGIGGLGLSGANVLTF. The CDR3 nucleotides are TGTGCCAGCAAAGGCATCGGGGGGCTAGGGCTCTCTGGGGCCAACGTCCTGACTTTC. J is TRBJ2-6 and V is TRBV27, with D tentatively TRBD2 (7 bases). CDR1 MNHEY and CDR2 SMNVEV come from the germline V gene (reference sequence). The V gene lost 7 bases and the J gene lost 0 bases, with 22 bases spanning the gap. CDR3 length: 19 amino acids. The whole variable domain, remainder taken from reference TRBV27 and TRBJ2-6, is EAQVTQNPRYLITVTGKKLTVTCSQNMNHEYMSWYRQDPGLGLRQIYYSMNVEVTDKGDVPEGYKVSRKEKRNFPLILESPSPNQTSLYFCASKGIGGLGLSGANVLTFGAGSRLTVL.